These T cell receptor beta chains were read from a single sample in a study of early T cells in non-severe SARS-CoV-2 infection. TCRdb recomputed calls from the 5' RACE reads with MiXCR, one row per CDR3 protein. The repertoire includes fewer than 45,000 distinct CDR3 sequences, about 9.3% of them detected once, and 9.5% to 15% sits in the top ten. Sequences were obtained from whole blood. The receptors come from an adult who was a healthcare worker with PCR-confirmed SARS-CoV-2 infection or an uninfected control (not recorded which). Both conserved end residues are part of each CDR3. Each record gives: D gene, J gene, V gene, clone size, CDR3 DNA, CDR3 protein. A D gene is named only where the DNA matches it firmly. A row's size may be missing; if present it is once, few, many or a size class.

d_gene: NA; j_gene: TRBJ1-1; v_gene: TRBV6-2/TRBV6-3; abundance: NA; CDR3nt: TGTGCCAGCAGTTACTCCTGGGAGACTGAAGCTTTCTTT; CDR3aa: CASSYSWETEAFF
d_gene: TRBD1; j_gene: TRBJ1-5; v_gene: TRBV19; abundance: many; CDR3nt: TGTGCCAGTAGTATTGGGGCCCAGGGGGAGCCCCAGCATTTT; CDR3aa: CASSIGAQGEPQHF
d_gene: NA; j_gene: TRBJ2-3; v_gene: TRBV29-1; abundance: few; CDR3nt: TGCAGCGTTGATCTCCTACTGGGAGATACGCAGTATTTT; CDR3aa: CSVDLLLGDTQYF
d_gene: TRBD2; j_gene: TRBJ2-3; v_gene: TRBV11-2; abundance: many; CDR3nt: TGTGCCAGCACCCTAGCGGGGGCAGATACGCAGTATTTT; CDR3aa: CASTLAGADTQYF
d_gene: NA; j_gene: TRBJ2-3; v_gene: TRBV7-8; abundance: many; CDR3nt: TGTGCCAGCAGCTACGGGGGCGTAGATACGCAGTATTTT; CDR3aa: CASSYGGVDTQYF
d_gene: TRBD1; j_gene: TRBJ1-6; v_gene: TRBV12-3/TRBV12-4; abundance: few; CDR3nt: TGTGCCAGCAGTTCTAGGACAGGGTTTAATTCACCCCTCCACTTT; CDR3aa: CASSSRTGFNSPLHF
d_gene: NA; j_gene: TRBJ2-2; v_gene: TRBV12-3/TRBV12-4; abundance: few; CDR3nt: TGTGCCAGCAGTTTAGGAGGGCCCGGGGAGCTGTTTTTT; CDR3aa: CASSLGGPGELFF
d_gene: NA; j_gene: TRBJ1-1; v_gene: TRBV6-5; abundance: NA; CDR3nt: TGTGCCAGCAGTTCTCAGGGGATCACTGAAGCTTTCTTT; CDR3aa: CASSSQGITEAFF
d_gene: NA; j_gene: TRBJ2-1; v_gene: TRBV7-9; abundance: many; CDR3nt: TGTGCCAGCAGGATGAACTCAGGGATACAGTTCTTC; CDR3aa: CASRMNSGIQFF
d_gene: NA; j_gene: TRBJ2-3; v_gene: TRBV7-6; abundance: many; CDR3nt: TGTGCCAGCAGCTTAGGCCGGGCCAACACAGATACGCAGTATTTT; CDR3aa: CASSLGRANTDTQYF
d_gene: TRBD1; j_gene: TRBJ1-4; v_gene: TRBV27; abundance: many; CDR3nt: TGTGCCAGCGGGGGACAGGGTTGGACGAAAAAACTGTTTTTT; CDR3aa: CASGGQGWTKKLFF
d_gene: NA; j_gene: TRBJ2-7; v_gene: TRBV6-5; abundance: many; CDR3nt: TGTGCCAGCAGTTACGAGGCGGATGGAGGCGAGCAGTACTTC; CDR3aa: CASSYEADGGEQYF
d_gene: NA; j_gene: TRBJ2-1; v_gene: TRBV19; abundance: NA; CDR3nt: TGTGCCAGTAGTATAATCCTTGGGAATGAGCAGTTCTTC; CDR3aa: CASSIILGNEQFF
d_gene: NA; j_gene: TRBJ1-5; v_gene: TRBV12-3/TRBV12-4; abundance: NA; CDR3nt: TGTGCCAGCAGCCCCCAGGACGCCGGCAGGGTCCCTCAGCCCCAGCATTTT; CDR3aa: CASSPQDAGRVPQPQHF
d_gene: NA; j_gene: TRBJ2-6; v_gene: TRBV14; abundance: many; CDR3nt: TGTGCCAGCATGATCCAGGGGCTCTCTGGGGCCAACGTCCTGACTTTC; CDR3aa: CASMIQGLSGANVLTF
d_gene: NA; j_gene: TRBJ2-2; v_gene: TRBV20-1; abundance: few; CDR3nt: TGCAGTGCTAGGTTAAATTCCGGGGAGCTGTTTTTT; CDR3aa: CSARLNSGELFF
d_gene: NA; j_gene: TRBJ1-4; v_gene: TRBV29-1; abundance: many; CDR3nt: TGCAGCGTTGAAGAAGGGGCAGTGTTTTTT; CDR3aa: CSVEEGAVFF
d_gene: NA; j_gene: TRBJ1-1; v_gene: TRBV5-1; abundance: NA; CDR3nt: TGCGCCAGCAGCCTGGACGCAACATGGGCCCCCACTGAAGCTTTCTTT; CDR3aa: CASSLDATWAPTEAFF
d_gene: NA; j_gene: TRBJ1-6; v_gene: TRBV6-6; abundance: few; CDR3nt: TGTGCCAGCAGTTCTAATAATGAACAGGGTTCACCCCTCCACTTT; CDR3aa: CASSSNNEQGSPLHF
d_gene: TRBD1; j_gene: TRBJ2-7; v_gene: TRBV28; abundance: many; CDR3nt: TGTGCCAGCAGTTCGCCGGGACAGGGGGCAACTAAAGAGCAGTACTTC; CDR3aa: CASSSPGQGATKEQYF
d_gene: NA; j_gene: TRBJ2-3; v_gene: TRBV18; abundance: many; CDR3nt: TGTGCCAGCCCCTCAAGGAGCAGCCCGCCCTCAATGACTCCAGATACGCAGTATTTT; CDR3aa: CASPSRSSPPSMTPDTQYF
d_gene: TRBD1; j_gene: TRBJ2-1; v_gene: TRBV7-6; abundance: many; CDR3nt: TGTGCCAGCAGCCGACAGGGCGATGAGCAGTTCTTC; CDR3aa: CASSRQGDEQFF
d_gene: NA; j_gene: TRBJ1-5; v_gene: TRBV12-3/TRBV12-4; abundance: many; CDR3nt: TGTGCCAGCAGTCTGCACAGGGACAATCAGCCCCAGCATTTT; CDR3aa: CASSLHRDNQPQHF
d_gene: NA; j_gene: TRBJ1-2; v_gene: TRBV7-9; abundance: NA; CDR3nt: TGTGCCAGCAGCTTAGCTGCGGGGAATGGCTACACCTTC; CDR3aa: CASSLAAGNGYTF
d_gene: NA; j_gene: TRBJ1-5; v_gene: TRBV7-6; abundance: many; CDR3nt: TGTGCCAGCAGCCAAATCTCAGGCCAGCCCCAGCATTTT; CDR3aa: CASSQISGQPQHF
d_gene: NA; j_gene: TRBJ1-6; v_gene: TRBV12-3/TRBV12-4; abundance: many; CDR3nt: TGTGCCAGCAGTTTCTGGGGTAGTAATTCACCCCTCCACTTT; CDR3aa: CASSFWGSNSPLHF
d_gene: NA; j_gene: TRBJ2-1; v_gene: TRBV4-1; abundance: many; CDR3nt: TGCGCCAGCAGCGGCGGCCTAAGATACAATGAGCAGTTCTTC; CDR3aa: CASSGGLRYNEQFF
d_gene: NA; j_gene: TRBJ1-2; v_gene: TRBV7-3; abundance: many; CDR3nt: TGTGCCAGCAGCCAAACGGGAGTTAGTAACTATGGCTACACCTTC; CDR3aa: CASSQTGVSNYGYTF
d_gene: TRBD1; j_gene: TRBJ2-7; v_gene: TRBV28; abundance: many; CDR3nt: TGTGCCAGCAGCATCCCGGACAGGCACGAGCAGTACTTC; CDR3aa: CASSIPDRHEQYF
d_gene: NA; j_gene: TRBJ2-1; v_gene: TRBV9; abundance: many; CDR3nt: TGTGCCAGCAACTCCCCAGGTCGGGGGAACAATGAGCAGTTCTTC; CDR3aa: CASNSPGRGNNEQFF
d_gene: NA; j_gene: TRBJ1-1; v_gene: TRBV5-6; abundance: few; CDR3nt: TGTGCCAGCAGGGTGGGACGGATGAACACTGAAGCTTTCTTT; CDR3aa: CASRVGRMNTEAFF
d_gene: NA; j_gene: TRBJ1-5; v_gene: TRBV19; abundance: NA; CDR3nt: TGTGCCAGTAGTATCAGGGACGGGGAGAAGCCCCAGCATTTT; CDR3aa: CASSIRDGEKPQHF